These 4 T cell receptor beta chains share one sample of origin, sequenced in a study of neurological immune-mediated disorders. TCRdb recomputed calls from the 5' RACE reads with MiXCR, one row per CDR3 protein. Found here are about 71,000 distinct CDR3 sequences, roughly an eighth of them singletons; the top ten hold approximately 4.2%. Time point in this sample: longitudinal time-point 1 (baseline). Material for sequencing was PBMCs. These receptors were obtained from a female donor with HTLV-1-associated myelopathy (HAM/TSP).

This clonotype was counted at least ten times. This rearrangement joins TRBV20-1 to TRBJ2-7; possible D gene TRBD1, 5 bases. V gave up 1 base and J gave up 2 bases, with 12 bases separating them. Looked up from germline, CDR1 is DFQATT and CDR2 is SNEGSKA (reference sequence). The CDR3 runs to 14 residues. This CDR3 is CSARVSGATYEQYF. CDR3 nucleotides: TGCAGTGCTAGAGTATCTGGGGCGACCTACGAGCAGTACTTC.

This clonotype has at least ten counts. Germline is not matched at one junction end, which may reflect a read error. In DNA form, the CDR3 reads TGTGCCAGCAGGGAAGGCCAAGGGGTCAATGAGCAGTTCTTC. Translation gives CASREGQGVNEQFF. This chain joins TRBV2 and TRBJ2-1; D might be TRBD1 (5 bases). Germline CDR1 and CDR2: SNHLY and FYNNEI. The CDR3 has 14 amino acids.

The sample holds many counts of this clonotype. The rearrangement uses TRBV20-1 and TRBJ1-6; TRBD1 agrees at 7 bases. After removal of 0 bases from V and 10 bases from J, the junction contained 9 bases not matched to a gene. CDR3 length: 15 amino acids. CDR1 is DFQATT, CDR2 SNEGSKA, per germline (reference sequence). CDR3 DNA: TGCAGTGCTAGAGAAAACAGGGGAGGCGGGTCACCCCTCCACTTT. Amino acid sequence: CSARENRGGGSPLHF.

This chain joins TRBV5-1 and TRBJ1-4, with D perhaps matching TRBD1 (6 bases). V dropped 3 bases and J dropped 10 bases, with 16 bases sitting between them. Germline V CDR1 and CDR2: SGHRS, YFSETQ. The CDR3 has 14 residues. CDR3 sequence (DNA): TGCGCCAGCAGCTATGAGGGGGGGGCCGGAAAACTGTTTTTT. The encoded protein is CASSYEGGAGKLFF.